Following are 11 T cell receptor beta chains from one sample sequenced in a study of cytomegalovirus exposure and HLA in healthy donors. Primers: 60 Vbeta forward and 13 Jbeta reverse. Clones were sequenced by immunoSEQ multiplex PCR, and TCRdb holds only the in-frame ones, with some missing. Reported are fewer than 100,000 clones; the ten largest clones contain about 0.6%. What was sequenced was PBMCs. Source of these receptors: a man aged 50-60 years in good health and CMV-seronegative.

The CDR3 coding sequence is TGTGCCAGCAGCCCGGGGAGCGGTTCCTACGAGCAGTACTTC. This translates into CASSPGSGSYEQYF. This sequence joins TRBV5-6 and TRBJ2-7; tentative D call: TRBD2 (5 bases). Germline V gene sequence: CDR1 SGHDT, CDR2 YYEEEE. The CDR3 sequence is 14 residues long. Between the trimmed V and J ends, which lost 4 bases and 1 base, there was a span of 12 bases.

The chain uses TRBV29-1 and TRBJ2-2; a weak D match, TRBD2 (6 bases). Germline V gene lookup returns CDR1 SQVTM and CDR2 ANQGSEA. The V and J ends lost 4 bases and 6 bases respectively, with 15 bases between them. This CDR3 contains 14 residues. The CDR3 loop reads CSVGLLAGSGELFF. CDR3 nucleotides: TGCAGCGTTGGCCTCCTGGCGGGGTCCGGGGAGCTGTTTTTT.

The chain combines TRBV6-1 with TRBJ2-7; 10 bases are a match to TRBD1. Trimming at V came to 4 bases and at J to 3 bases, leaving 6 bases not matched to a gene. The CDR3 is 15 amino acids. In germline, CDR1 is MNHNS, CDR2 SASEGT. CDR3 residues: CASSASGTGVYEQYF. CDR3 bases: TGTGCCAGCAGTGCCTCCGGGACAGGGGTCTACGAGCAGTACTTC.

This sequence joins TRBV5-4 and TRBJ1-4, with TRBD1 matching 7 bases. V lost 4 bases, J lost 12 bases, and 12 bases stayed unmatched. Per the germline V gene, CDR1 is SGHNT and CDR2 is YYREEE (reference sequence). The CDR3 runs to 14 residues. In DNA form, the CDR3 reads TGTGCCAGCAGCACAGACTTCGGAGGGGGCGAACTGTTTTTT. This codes for CASSTDFGGGELFF.

This chain uses TRBV7-2 with TRBJ1-1; tentative D call: TRBD1 (6 bases). Looked up from germline, CDR1 is SGHTA and CDR2 is FQGNSA. Trimming removed 5 bases at V and 2 bases at J, with 9 bases between. The CDR3 covers 13 residues. CDR3 sequence reads: CASSRTANTEAFF. The CDR3 bases are TGTGCCAGCAGCAGGACAGCTAACACTGAAGCTTTCTTT.

The CDR3 nucleotides read TGTGCCAGCAGTTTGAGGCAGCCCCAGCATTTT. Translation: CASSLRQPQHF. V usage is TRBV28 and J usage is TRBJ1-5, with D hard to call. Germline CDR1 MDHEN, CDR2 SYDVKM. The CDR3 spans 11 residues. Trimming took 3 bases from V and 7 from J, leaving 4 bases between them.

J is TRBJ1-1 and V is TRBV18; 7 bases fit TRBD1. Trimming took 0 bases from V and 0 from J; bases not matched to a gene: 7. Germline-derived CDR1 and CDR2 are KGHSH and LQKENI. The CDR3 runs 17 residues. DNA of the CDR3: TGTGCCAGCTCACCACCGTCCCAGGGGGTAATGAACACTGAAGCTTTCTTT. Translation: CASSPPSQGVMNTEAFF.

This chain connects TRBV28 to TRBJ1-6; TRBD1 matches 7 bases. Germline values: CDR1 MDHEN, CDR2 SYDVKM. V shed 7 bases, J shed 13 bases, and the junction held 16 bases outside the gene matches. The length of the CDR3 is 15 residues. The CDR3 loop is CASITMDRSIHPLHF. Written as DNA, the CDR3 is TGTGCCAGCATCACCATGGACAGGTCAATTCACCCCCTCCACTTT.

The chain recombines TRBV7-2 with TRBJ2-1; D might be TRBD2 (6 bases). Trimming shortened V by 7 bases and J by 2 bases, and 24 bases separated the two germline ends. Germline-derived CDR1 and CDR2 are SGHTA and FQGNSA. CDR3 size: 18 residues. The CDR3 DNA sequence: TGTGCCAGCACCGCAAGGGGTAGCGGAGATCTTACCTACAATGAGCAGTTCTTC. Its translation is CASTARGSGDLTYNEQFF. Looking up the rest from reference TRBV7-2 and TRBJ2-1 gives the full variable domain: GAGVSQSPSNKVTEKGKDVELRCDPISGHTALYWYRQSLGQGLEFLIYFQGNSAPDKSGLPSDRFSAERTGGSVSTLTIQRTQQEDSAVYLCASTARGSGDLTYNEQFFGPGTRLTVL.

The chain uses TRBV5-1 and TRBJ1-1; TRBD1 is a possible D gene (6 bases). The CDR3 spans 14 residues. Trimming stripped 6 bases from V and 2 bases from J, with 14 bases between. Germline assignment: CDR1 SGHRS and CDR2 YFSETQ. CDR3: CASTNYGTNTEAFF. The CDR3 DNA follows: TGCGCCAGCACAAATTATGGGACAAACACTGAAGCTTTCTTT. The whole variable domain, filled in from reference TRBV5-1 and TRBJ1-1, reads KAGVTQTPRYLIKTRGQQVTLSCSPISGHRSVSWYQQTPGQGLQFLFEYFSETQRNKGNFPGRFSGRQFSNSRSEMNVSTLELGDSALYLCASTNYGTNTEAFFGQGTRLTVV.

The chain is built from TRBV5-4 and TRBJ2-7; D remains ambiguous. Trimming removed 6 bases from V and 2 bases from J, with 12 bases in between. Germline V gene sequence: CDR1 SGHNT, CDR2 YYREEE (reference sequence). The CDR3 totals 13 residues. The CDR3, as DNA: TGTGCCAGCACCAGACACGGCGCCTACGAGCAGTACTTC. It is translated as CASTRHGAYEQYF.